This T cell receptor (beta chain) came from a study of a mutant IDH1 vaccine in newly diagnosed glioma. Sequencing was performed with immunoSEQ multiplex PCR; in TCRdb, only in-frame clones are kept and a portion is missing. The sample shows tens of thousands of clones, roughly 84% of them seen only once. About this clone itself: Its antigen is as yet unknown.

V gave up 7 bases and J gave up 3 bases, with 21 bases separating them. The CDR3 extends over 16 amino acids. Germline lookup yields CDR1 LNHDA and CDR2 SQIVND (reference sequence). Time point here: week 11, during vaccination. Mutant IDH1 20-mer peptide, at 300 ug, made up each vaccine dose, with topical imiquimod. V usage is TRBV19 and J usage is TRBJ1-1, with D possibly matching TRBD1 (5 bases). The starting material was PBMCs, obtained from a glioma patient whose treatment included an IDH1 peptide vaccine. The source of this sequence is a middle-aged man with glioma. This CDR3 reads CASNPLGEGRDTEAFF. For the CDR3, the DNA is TGTGCCAGTAACCCGCTTGGAGAGGGGAGGGACACTGAAGCTTTCTTT.